This T cell receptor (beta chain) was sequenced during a study of T-cell reconstitution after alpha-beta-depleted transplantation in children. The CDR3 consists of 14 residues. V lost 6 bases to trimming and J lost 3 bases; unmatched junction nucleotides: 6. Per the germline V gene, CDR1 is WSHSY and CDR2 is SAAADI. Study-wide results and caveats: Some patients owed their high day-60 TCRbeta diversity to surviving recipient T cells and thymic progenitors. Where alpha-beta T cells came from about two months after transplant was reportedly several hundred expanded graft clones. By one year post-transplant, T-cell counts and diversity largely arose from T cells that were newly produced.

Unique molecular identifiers were used in preparing the TCRbeta library. Each CDR3 protein gets one entry after TCRdb re-called the PCR reads with MiXCR. The sample lists about a million distinct CDR3 sequences; about 30% were seen once. This clonotype was seen more than once but under ten times. Antigen unknown. This chain connects TRBV10-2 to TRBJ1-2, with 8 bases fitting TRBD1. The sequence derives from a boy under two years old who had a stem cell transplant for SCID, so the T cells may come from the graft donor. Sequencing was performed on PBMCs, mostly from graft donor cells, taken 360 days after TCRalphabeta/CD19-depleted stem cell transplant. The CDR3 DNA reads TGCGCCAGCAGCCTGGACAGGGAGGACTATGGCTACACCTTC. Amino acid sequence: CASSLDREDYGYTF.